Below, 3 T cell receptor beta chains from the same sample are listed, as sequenced in a study of brain T cells in children with intractable seizures. This table comes from immunoSEQ multiplex PCR, and its TCRdb copy is limited to in-frame clones, with some not included. Of fewer than 85,000 clones listed, 93% are singletons. Sequenced material: peripheral blood, taken at surgery. The receptors were sampled from a boy under three years old with tuberous sclerosis and intractable seizures.

This chain uses TRBV23-1 with TRBJ1-2; D remains ambiguous. TRBV23-1 falls under the ORF class, with uncertain function. V lost 0 bases to trimming and J lost 1 base, with 0 bases between them. This CDR3 is 12 amino acids long. The CDR3, as DNA: TGCGCCAGCAGTCAATCTAACTATGGCTACACCTTC. Residues: CASSQSNYGYTF.

The rearrangement joins TRBV28 to TRBJ2-3; unclear D gene. V was trimmed by 6 bases and J by 1 base, leaving 14 bases between them. CDR3 length equals 15 residues. CDR1 is MDHEN and CDR2 is SYDVKM in the germline V gene. CDR3 nucleotide sequence: TGTGCCAGCAGCCCAACAGCGCCCGGCACAGATACGCAGTATTTT. It encodes CASSPTAPGTDTQYF.

In this sample, this clone turned up once. The chain employs TRBV7-9 and TRBJ2-1; 8 bases match TRBD2. V dropped 1 base and J dropped 5; count of bases not matched to a gene: 4. The CDR3 length is 15 residues. CDR1 is SEHNR, CDR2 FQNEAQ, per germline (reference sequence). The CDR3: CASSLGLAGNNEQFF. The CDR3 DNA reads as TGTGCCAGCAGCTTAGGTTTAGCGGGGAACAATGAGCAGTTCTTC.